This TCR beta chain came from a study of cytomegalovirus exposure and HLA in healthy donors. Findings and caveats of the study: Reports credit the classifier with highly specific, highly sensitive diagnosis of cytomegalovirus status. Later on, a genetic analysis was performed. It linked a missense variant in DCLRE1C with V- and J-gene trimming of TCR beta. In vitro confirmation showed a few CMV-associated chains to be CMV antigen specific.

Primers included in the PCR were 60 Vbeta and 13 Jbeta primers. The assay was immunoSEQ multiplex PCR, and TCRdb's table has in-frame clones only and misses some. Of more than 120,000 clones in the sample, over 80% were seen once. Comment on this clone: What it binds is not known.

The sequencing sample was made of PBMCs. This TCR derives from a woman aged 25 to 45 in good health and CMV-seronegative.

CDR3 in amino acids: CASMIRGQSGNTIYF. The DNA of the CDR3 is TGTGCCAGCATGATCAGGGGGCAATCTGGAAACACCATATATTTT. This chain links TRBV27 with TRBJ1-3; 8 bases map to TRBD1. CDR1 is MNHEY and CDR2 is SMNVEV in the germline V gene (reference sequence). This CDR3 has 15 amino acids. The V and J ends lost 7 bases and 1 base, in that order; junction bases with no gene match: 6.